These 17 T cell receptor beta chains originate from one sample sequenced in a study of technical replicates of blood from several donors. The table came from immunoSEQ multiplex PCR; TCRdb's copy has only in-frame clones and leaves some out. The data hold over 90,000 clones, with 95% to 97% observed a single time. Material for sequencing was T cells isolated from PBMCs. Receptor source: a human donor in good health.

This sequence joins TRBV28 and TRBJ2-7; tentative D call: TRBD2 (5 bases). V lost 3 bases and J 0 bases, leaving 12 bases between the germline ends. Germline CDR1 MDHEN, CDR2 SYDVKM. The CDR3 consists of 15 residues. The CDR3 here is CASSFGGLSSYEQYF. CDR3 coding DNA: TGTGCCAGCAGTTTCGGCGGGTTAAGCTCCTACGAGCAGTACTTC.

This clone was picked up one time. The chain employs TRBV28 and TRBJ2-2; D is possibly TRBD1 (5 bases). V was pared by 6 bases and J by 5 bases, with 22 bases between. The CDR3 is 17 amino acids. Germline lookup yields CDR1 MDHEN and CDR2 SYDVKM. The CDR3 coding sequence is TGTGCCAGCAGACTGCCCCCTGGGCAGGGCAATACCGGGGAGCTGTTTTTT. Translation: CASRLPPGQGNTGELFF. Full variable domain (missing parts from reference TRBV28 and TRBJ2-2): DVKVTQSSRYLVKRTGEKVFLECVQDMDHENMFWYRQDPGLGLRLIYFSYDVKMKEKGDIPEGYSVSREKKERFSLILESASTNQTSMYLCASRLPPGQGNTGELFFGEGSRLTVL.

The rearrangement joins TRBV19 to TRBJ2-3; 9 bases fit TRBD2. This CDR3 has 14 amino acids. CDR1 and CDR2 (germline): LNHDA, SQIVND (reference sequence). Trimming cost V 7 bases and J 6 bases; bases outside gene matches: 8. CDR3 amino acids: CASKSREGLDTQYF. The CDR3 DNA follows: TGTGCCAGTAAGTCGCGGGAGGGCCTCGATACGCAGTATTTT.

The CDR3 DNA follows: TGTGCCAGCAGCCCTTTGGGACAGGGAACCTACGAGCAGTACTTC. Residues: CASSPLGQGTYEQYF. The chain has TRBV5-6 and TRBJ2-7; 9 bases align to TRBD1. Germline assignment: CDR1 SGHDT and CDR2 YYEEEE. The V segment lost 4 bases and the J segment 2 bases; nucleotides outside the gene matches: 7. This CDR3 has 15 residues.

This clone came up once. In DNA form, the CDR3 reads TGTGCCAGCAGCGTAGGGGGGGGGAGTGCTGAAAAACTGTTTTTT. This sequence encodes CASSVGGGSAEKLFF. V is TRBV9 and J is TRBJ1-4; tentatively, D is TRBD1 (5 bases). From germline, CDR1 is SGDLS and CDR2 YYNGEE. The V end was cut by 0 bases, the J end by 7 bases, with 13 bases between. The CDR3 spans 15 residues.

The chain is built from TRBV6-1 and TRBJ1-6; D possibly corresponds to TRBD1 (5 bases). The CDR3 is made up of 14 amino acids. Between the trimmed V and J ends, which lost 2 bases and 10 bases, there was a span of 12 bases. Germline V lookup: CDR1 MNHNS, CDR2 SASEGT. In DNA, the CDR3 is TGTGCCAGCAGTGAAACAAGGGGCGCATCACCCCTCCACTTT. The encoded protein is CASSETRGASPLHF.

The rearrangement links TRBV28 to TRBJ1-1; D not certain. There are 13 residues in the CDR3. V was shortened by 10 bases and J by 2 bases, with 14 bases between the two germline ends. Germline values: CDR1 MDHEN, CDR2 SYDVKM. The CDR3 loop reads CANRRSPNTEAFF. The CDR3 bases are TGTGCCAACCGGCGGAGTCCTAACACTGAAGCTTTCTTT.

V and J are TRBV25-1 and TRBJ1-2, with D maybe TRBD1 (5 bases). The CDR3 length is 13 residues. The V end lost 6 bases, the J end lost 5 bases, and 13 bases lay between the germline ends. Germline CDR1 MGHDK, CDR2 SYGVNS. DNA for the CDR3: TGTGCCAGCAGACCCAGCGGGGGGTATGGCTACACCTTC. It codes for CASRPSGGYGYTF.

V is TRBV7-8 and J is TRBJ2-1; D perhaps matches TRBD2 (6 bases). Trimming cost V 7 bases and J 4 bases, with 14 bases left between them. CDR3 size: 14 residues. Germline V lookup: CDR1 SGHVS, CDR2 FQNEAQ. The CDR3 nucleotides read TGTGCCAGCATACCGGGTGCGGGATACAATGAGCAGTTCTTC. Translation: CASIPGAGYNEQFF.

The chain recombines TRBV14 with TRBJ2-5; TRBD2 agrees at 10 bases. Germline V gene data show CDR1 as SGHDN and CDR2 as FVKESK. J was trimmed by 4 bases and V by 2 bases; bases with no gene match: 10. The CDR3 sequence is 17 residues long. The CDR3 DNA sequence: TGTGCCAGCAGCCAACCAGCGGGAGGGCCTAAGGGAGAGACCCAGTACTTC. Translation: CASSQPAGGPKGETQYF.

This rearrangement joins TRBV9 to TRBJ2-1; D gene uncertain. V was trimmed by 0 bases and J by 2 bases, leaving 9 bases between them. CDR3 size: 15 residues. Germline CDR1 reads SGDLS; CDR2 reads YYNGEE. DNA for the CDR3: TGTGCCAGCAGCGTAGTAGGAGCTCCCTACAATGAGCAGTTCTTC. It translates to CASSVVGAPYNEQFF.

The chain is built from TRBV4-1 and TRBJ2-1, with D perhaps matching TRBD2 (6 bases). Trimming removed 4 bases at V and 7 bases at J, with 20 bases between. Germline V lookup: CDR1 MGHRA, CDR2 YSYEKL. The length of the CDR3 is 16 residues. CDR3 sequence: CASSLGGIAGRNEQFF. The DNA of the CDR3 is TGCGCCAGCAGCCTAGGCGGGATAGCAGGGAGAAATGAGCAGTTCTTC.

The V call is TRBV4-1, the J call TRBJ2-7, with no clear D. Trimming left V 1 base short and J 0 bases short, with 4 bases between. Per germline, CDR1 MGHRA and CDR2 YSYEKL. CDR3 length equals 13 residues. The CDR3 protein is CASSQGASYEQYF. CDR3 DNA sequence: TGCGCCAGCAGCCAAGGGGCCTCCTACGAGCAGTACTTC.

The chain joins TRBV5-8 to TRBJ2-7, with a weak D call TRBD2 (5 bases). The CDR3 runs 15 residues. CDR1 SGHTS and CDR2 YDEGEE come from the germline V gene. Trimming pared 1 base from V and 2 bases from J, leaving 13 bases between. The CDR3 reads CASSLLRVPAYEQYF. The CDR3 region has the DNA TGTGCCAGCAGCTTGTTGCGGGTTCCCGCCTACGAGCAGTACTTC.

The chain has TRBV9 and TRBJ2-7; 7 bases fit TRBD1. CDR1 is SGDLS, CDR2 YYNGEE, per germline. The CDR3 runs to 15 residues. V was pared by 3 bases and J by 4 bases, with 10 bases of the junction left unmatched. CDR3: CASSASPGTDYEQYF. The CDR3 DNA is TGTGCCAGCAGCGCATCCCCCGGGACAGATTACGAGCAGTACTTC.

V usage is TRBV29-1 and J usage is TRBJ2-7, with D maybe TRBD1 (6 bases). The CDR3 extends over 13 amino acids. Germline V gene sequence: CDR1 SQVTM, CDR2 ANQGSEA. V lost 1 base, J lost 4 bases, and 11 bases lay in between. CDR3 sequence: CSVEGQAEYEQYF. DNA of the CDR3: TGCAGCGTTGAAGGACAGGCAGAATACGAGCAGTACTTC.

The V gene is TRBV5-1, the J gene TRBJ2-3, with 7 positions matching TRBD1. The CDR3 contains 18 residues. The J segment lost 2 bases and the V segment lost 3 bases, leaving 15 bases of the junction unmatched. CDR1 and CDR2 from the germline V gene are SGHRS and YFSETQ. The CDR3 DNA reads TGCGCCAGCAGCTCGCTTAATTTGGACAGGTTCTACACAGATACGCAGTATTTT. Protein product: CASSSLNLDRFYTDTQYF.